The 23 T cell receptor beta chains below were found in one sample sequenced in a study of CD8 T cells in ankylosing spondylitis. MiXCR was run by TCRdb on the 5' RACE reads, yielding one entry per CDR3 protein. Among around 140,000 distinct CDR3 sequences listed, roughly 11% were seen once. The specimen sequenced was blood, either unsorted or a sorted T cell fraction (not recorded which). The receptors stem from a female donor with ankylosing spondylitis or in good health (not recorded which).

The chain is built from TRBV2 and TRBJ2-4, with D tentatively TRBD2 (6 bases). The CDR3 has 14 amino acids. V lost 6 bases and J lost 1, with 10 bases in between. Per the germline V gene, CDR1 is SNHLY and CDR2 is FYNNEI. CDR3 region: CASSSEGAKNIQYF. The CDR3 nucleotides are TGTGCCAGCAGCTCGGAGGGTGCCAAAAACATTCAGTACTTC.

This clonotype appeared many times. The V call is TRBV3-1, the J call TRBJ1-2; no clear D gene. CDR3 length: 13 residues. The V end was cut by 1 base, the J end by 6 bases, with 9 bases between. Germline CDR1 is LGHDT and CDR2 is YNNKEL (reference sequence). CDR3 amino acids: CASSQGGVDGYTF. The CDR3, as DNA: TGTGCCAGCAGCCAAGGCGGGGTGGATGGCTACACCTTC.

The gene calls are TRBV25-1 and TRBJ2-5, with TRBD1 as a possible D gene (6 bases). Trimming left V 3 bases short and J 11 bases short, with 16 bases between. Germline V CDR1 and CDR2: MGHDK, SYGVNS. The CDR3 runs to 13 residues. The CDR3 region is CASSDYEPRGQYF. CDR3 coding DNA: TGTGCCAGCAGTGATTACGAACCGAGGGGGCAGTACTTC.

This clonotype has a count of ten or more. The chain links TRBV13 to TRBJ2-7; unclear D gene. The CDR3 consists of 14 residues. Trimming shortened V by 0 bases and J by 0 bases, and 6 bases separated the two germline ends. CDR1 is PRHDT, CDR2 FYEKMQ, per germline (reference sequence). The CDR3 nucleotides read TGTGCCAGCAGCTTAGGCAGTGTCTCCTACGAGCAGTACTTC. As protein: CASSLGSVSYEQYF.

This clonotype has a count of ten or more. The V gene is TRBV7-2, the J gene TRBJ1-5; D remains unclear. Looked up from germline, CDR1 is SGHTA and CDR2 is FQGNSA. The V and J ends lost 1 base and 3 bases respectively, with 10 bases between them. The CDR3 totals 15 residues. The CDR3 here is CASSLESGFNQPQHF. The CDR3 DNA follows: TGTGCCAGCAGCTTAGAATCCGGATTCAATCAGCCCCAGCATTTT.

This clonotype was seen ten or more times. The genes are TRBV6-1 and TRBJ1-2, with 7 bases matching TRBD1. Germline assignment: CDR1 MNHNS and CDR2 SASEGT. The CDR3 is 14 amino acids. V was pared by 7 bases and J by 2 bases, with 7 bases of the junction left unmatched. The CDR3 loop reads CASTATGLNYGYTF. The CDR3, as DNA: TGTGCCAGCACTGCGACAGGGCTGAACTATGGCTACACCTTC.

The gene calls are TRBV24-1 and TRBJ2-5; D might be TRBD2 (7 bases). Trimming cost V 6 bases and J 4 bases, with 11 bases left between them. This CDR3 contains 13 residues. CDR1 and CDR2 from the germline V gene are KGHDR and SFDVKD. The CDR3: CATSRGGGETQYF. DNA for the CDR3: TGTGCCACCAGTAGGGGGGGGGGAGAGACCCAGTACTTC.

This clonotype has a count of ten or more. V usage is TRBV7-2 and J usage is TRBJ1-4; 8 bases fit TRBD1. The junction had 6 bases not matched to a gene; V was cut back by 5 bases and J by 4 bases. CDR3 length: 15 amino acids. Germline CDR1 is SGHTA and CDR2 is FQGNSA. The CDR3 spells CASSQTGAFNEKLFF. CDR3 coding DNA: TGTGCCAGCAGCCAGACAGGGGCGTTTAATGAAAAACTGTTTTTT.

This clonotype was found many times. The V and J genes are TRBV21-1 and TRBJ1-2; the table's D call TRBD1 went unverified against the DNA. TRBV21-1 is a pseudogene. The CDR3 is 13 residues long. In DNA, the CDR3 is TGTGCCAGCAAGGACAGATTTCCCTATGGCTACACCTTC. This translates into CASKDRFPYGYTF.

This clonotype was seen just once. It may be a read error: a sequence one base away is much more abundant. The chain joins TRBV18 to TRBJ1-2; D is unresolved. The CDR3 length is 15 residues. The germline gives CDR1 KGHSH, CDR2 LQKENI. CDR3 sequence (DNA): TGTGCCAGCTCACCACCACTCCAGTTCTATTCTGGCCACACCTTC. Translation gives CASSPPLQFYSGHTF.

The chain has TRBV25-1 and TRBJ2-1, with TRBD2 matching 12 bases. The trim removed 2 bases at V and 0 bases at J, leaving 2 bases unmatched. The CDR3 runs to 17 residues. Germline values: CDR1 MGHDK, CDR2 SYGVNS. Here the CDR3 reads CASSEGTSGFSYNEQFF. CDR3 sequence (DNA): TGTGCCAGCAGTGAAGGGACTAGCGGGTTCTCCTACAATGAGCAGTTCTTC.

This clonotype was recorded many times. This chain joins TRBV14 and TRBJ2-3, with D hard to call. CDR1 SGHDN and CDR2 FVKESK come from the germline V gene. The CDR3 has 13 amino acids. Trimming stripped 2 bases from V and 4 bases from J, with 7 bases between. The DNA for the CDR3 is TGTGCCAGCAGCCAACGGAATTCAGATACGCAGTATTTT. It translates to CASSQRNSDTQYF.

As for this clonotype: The CDR3 carries no conserved terminal phenylalanine or tryptophan, so it likely arises from a read error. The V call is TRBV28, the J call TRBJ2-7, with D maybe TRBD2 (6 bases). Per the germline V gene, CDR1 is MDHEN and CDR2 is SYDVKM. CDR3 size: 15 residues. V was clipped by 3 bases and J by 5 bases, with 17 bases between them. Here the CDR3 DNA reads TGTGCCAGCAGTTTTAGTGGGACTCGCGTCGACGAGCAGTACTCC. Translation gives CASSFSGTRVDEQYS.

Many counts were recorded for this clonotype. The V and J genes are TRBV6-4 and TRBJ1-5, with TRBD1 matching over 7 bases. This CDR3 is built from 14 residues. The germline V gene has CDR1 MRHNA and CDR2 SNTAGT. Unmatched junction bases numbered 2, after V lost 3 bases and J lost 3 bases. The CDR3 region is CASSEGQPNQPQHF. In DNA form, the CDR3 reads TGTGCCAGCAGTGAGGGACAGCCCAATCAGCCCCAGCATTTT.

This clonotype has ten or more counts. The V call is TRBV28, the J call TRBJ1-1; 7 bases map to TRBD1. Germline CDR1 reads MDHEN; CDR2 reads SYDVKM. The CDR3 runs 13 residues. With V trimmed by 10 bases and J by 1 base, 6 bases remained unmatched. The chain's CDR3 is CATWTGPNTEAFF. Written as DNA, the CDR3 is TGTGCCACCTGGACAGGACCGAACACTGAAGCTTTCTTT.

This clonotype showed up many times. CDR3 protein: CASSLAMPNTDTQYF. The CDR3 DNA reads TGCGCCAGCAGCTTGGCTATGCCAAACACAGATACGCAGTATTTT. The chain couples TRBV5-1 to TRBJ2-3; no definite D call. Germline-derived CDR1 and CDR2 are SGHRS and YFSETQ. CDR3 length: 15 residues. Trimming stripped 0 bases from V and 2 bases from J, with 10 bases between.

This clonotype showed up many times. This chain links TRBV29-1 with TRBJ2-1, with TRBD2 identical over 9 bases. The CDR3 length is 13 residues. J lost 6 bases, V lost 7 bases, and 7 bases had no gene match. From germline, CDR1 is SQVTM and CDR2 ANQGSEA. The CDR3 DNA reads as TGCAGCGGAGGGCGGGGGGGCGGCAATGAGCAGTTCTTC. It specifies CSGGRGGGNEQFF.

This chain uses TRBV30 with TRBJ1-2; D is perhaps TRBD1 (6 bases). The CDR3 runs to 14 residues. V lost 7 bases and J 5 bases, leaving 20 bases between the germline ends. Germline CDR1 GTSNPN, CDR2 SVGIG (reference sequence). The CDR3: CALDGQRVAYGYTF. The CDR3 coding sequence is TGTGCCTTGGATGGACAGCGAGTAGCATATGGCTACACCTTC.

This clonotype was counted at least ten times. The CDR3 loop reads CSAESGGTGNTIYF. In DNA form, the CDR3 reads TGCAGTGCTGAAAGTGGGGGTACTGGAAACACCATATATTTT. The gene calls are TRBV20-1 and TRBJ1-3; weak D call: TRBD1 (5 bases). CDR1 and CDR2 from the germline V gene are DFQATT and SNEGSKA (reference sequence). This CDR3 spans 14 amino acids. V lost 5 bases to trimming and J lost 2 bases, with 13 bases between them.

This clonotype was observed a handful of times. The chain couples TRBV3-1 to TRBJ2-2, with 7 positions matching TRBD2. J was trimmed by 4 bases and V by 3 bases; bases with no gene match: 5. The CDR3 is made up of 15 amino acids. In germline, CDR1 is LGHDT, CDR2 YNNKEL (reference sequence). The CDR3 DNA sequence: TGTGCCAGCAGCCATGGGACTATCCTCACCGGGGAGCTGTTTTTT. Its translation: CASSHGTILTGELFF.

This clonotype came up many times. V and J are TRBV5-4 and TRBJ2-3; 7 nucleotides line up with TRBD2. Unmatched junction bases numbered 9, after V lost 4 bases and J lost 1 base. From germline, CDR1 is SGHNT and CDR2 YYREEE (reference sequence). The length of the CDR3 is 16 residues. Here the CDR3 reads CASSAMRESGTDTQYF. The DNA for the CDR3 is TGTGCCAGCAGCGCTATGCGGGAGAGCGGCACAGATACGCAGTATTTT.

This clonotype has only a few counts. The V and J genes are TRBV5-8 and TRBJ2-1; the match to TRBD2 covers 7 bases. Germline CDR1 reads SGHTS; CDR2 reads YDEGEE. CDR3 length equals 13 residues. V lost 1 base, J lost 9 bases, and 4 bases stayed unmatched. The CDR3 DNA is TGTGCCAGCAGCTTGTGGCGGGAGAGTGAGCAGTTCTTC. It is translated as CASSLWRESEQFF.

This clonotype was recorded many times. The rearrangement uses TRBV20-1 and TRBJ2-1; no firm D call. Trimming took 5 bases from V and 10 from J, leaving 9 bases between them. CDR1 is DFQATT, CDR2 SNEGSKA, per germline (reference sequence). This CDR3 is built from 10 residues. CDR3 residues: CSALLKEQFF. The DNA for the CDR3 is TGCAGTGCTCTTCTTAAAGAGCAGTTCTTC.